This T cell receptor beta chain was captured in a study of blood T cell repertoires in COVID-19. The V end was cut by 5 bases, the J end by 3 bases, with 7 bases between. The CDR3 runs 12 residues. CDR1 is SNHLY, CDR2 FYNNEI, per germline. In the original workflow: Reference gene primers were amplified, and this amplification served to estimate nucleated cell counts. Profiling relied on immunoSEQ multiplex PCR, and the TCRdb table lists in-frame clones only, not all of them. Clonal size and the V and J genes are those of that table, whereas D and trimming came from the DNA. The repertoire has 100,000 to 150,000 clones, around nine tenths of them found once; the top ten carry around 10%.

The specimen sequenced was peripheral blood. The rearrangement uses TRBV2 and TRBJ2-5; D not certain. The receptor comes from a woman in her 70s with COVID-19, enrolled during active disease. CDR3 in amino acids: CASSRREETQYF. The CDR3 nucleotides read TGTGCCAGCAGTCGGAGAGAAGAGACCCAGTACTTC.